This TCR beta chain was observed in a study of shared clonotypes between healthy human individuals. Study observations and caveats: Sampling included only blood; tissue repertoires likely differ.

Deep level was the assay's run setting. Only in-frame clones appear in the TCRdb table, and some are missing; sequencing was by immunoSEQ multiplex PCR. The repertoire includes hundreds of thousands of clones, almost 95% of them detected once, and approximately 25% sits in the top ten. Positive CCR7 selection of CD45RO-negative cells yielded the naive CD8 cells, and terminally differentiated effector memory CD45RA+ cells were excluded. With regard to this clone: Its target is unknown.

CDR1 MRHNA and CDR2 SNTAGT come from the germline V gene. Trimming at V came to 6 bases and at J to 13 bases, leaving 10 bases not matched to a gene. The CDR3 extends over 14 amino acids. The sequencing input was naive CD8+ T cells sorted from blood. The source of this sequence is a man aged 30 to 39 in good health. The rearrangement links TRBV6-4 to TRBJ2-5; 14 bases are a match to TRBD2. CDR3 sequence: CASSNSGTSGGAYF. DNA of the CDR3: TGTGCCAGCAGCAACTCCGGGACTAGCGGGGGAGCGTACTTC.